A single sample gave rise to the 20 T cell receptor beta chains below, sequenced in a study of blood T cell repertoires in COVID-19. Sequencing was performed with immunoSEQ multiplex PCR; in TCRdb, only in-frame clones are kept and a portion is missing. Of around 400,000 clones detected, more than 70% appear once; the ten largest clones hold around 1.2%. The sequenced material came from peripheral blood. These receptor sequences come from a man in his forties with acute or convalescent COVID-19.

J is TRBJ2-1 and V is TRBV14; TRBD2 matches 11 bases. With 4 bases clipped from V and 4 bases from J, the junction kept 6 bases outside the gene matches. CDR1 is SGHDN and CDR2 is FVKESK in the germline V gene. This CDR3 has 16 amino acids. CDR3 sequence reads: CASSPGTSGPYNEQFF. CDR3 nucleotides: TGTGCCAGCAGCCCTGGGACTAGCGGTCCTTACAATGAGCAGTTCTTC.

This clone occurred once. In DNA, the CDR3 is TGTGCCAGCAGCCAAGGGGGACTAGCGGGGAAGTACTACGAGCAGTACTTC. Translated: CASSQGGLAGKYYEQYF. The chain combines TRBV3-1 (or the pseudogene TRBV3-2) with TRBJ2-7; 13 positions agree with TRBD2. This CDR3 has 17 amino acids. Germline CDR1 is LGHDT and CDR2 is YNNKEL (reference sequence). With 1 base clipped from V and 3 bases from J, the junction kept 6 bases outside the gene matches.

This clone was seen a handful of times. The V call is TRBV4-3, the J call TRBJ1-6, with D hard to call. V was pared by 0 bases and J by 9 bases, with 12 bases between. Per the germline V gene, CDR1 is LGHNA and CDR2 is YSLEER. This CDR3 has 15 residues. The CDR3 sequence: CASSQDRDLTSPLHF. CDR3 in DNA: TGCGCCAGCAGCCAAGATCGGGATCTTACTTCACCCCTCCACTTT.

The chain carries TRBV30 and TRBJ1-2, with a weak D call TRBD1 (6 bases). V lost 7 bases and J lost 5, with 8 bases in between. Germline V gene lookup returns CDR1 GTSNPN and CDR2 SVGIG (reference sequence). The CDR3 consists of 10 residues. CDR3 loop: CAFRGYGYTF. The CDR3 nucleotides are TGTGCCTTCAGGGGTTATGGCTACACCTTC.

The gene calls are TRBV28 and TRBJ2-1, with TRBD2 matching over 10 bases. The V gene end was trimmed by 5 bases and the J gene end by 4 bases; junction bases not matched to a gene: 11. Per germline, CDR1 MDHEN and CDR2 SYDVKM. CDR3 length: 17 amino acids. CDR3 nucleotide sequence: TGTGCCAGCAGTACACCAGCGGGGGGGCCGGGTTACAATGAGCAGTTCTTC. Translating gives CASSTPAGGPGYNEQFF.

The V and J genes are TRBV27 and TRBJ2-7; TRBD2 agrees at 7 bases. CDR1 is MNHEY and CDR2 is SMNVEV in the germline V gene (reference sequence). The CDR3 covers 13 residues. Losses at the gene ends were 5 bases for V and 2 bases for J; bases not matched to a gene: 3. The CDR3 region has the DNA TGTGCCAGCAGTCCCGGGAGGACCTACGAGCAGTACTTC. This encodes CASSPGRTYEQYF.

The V call is TRBV6-5, the J call TRBJ2-3; D is undetermined. The ends were cut back, 7 bases at V and 6 bases at J, with 17 bases in the middle. The germline gives CDR1 MNHEY, CDR2 SVGAGI. The CDR3 is 14 amino acids. The CDR3 DNA is TGTGCCAGCATTGTATTTCACAGCCGGGATACGCAGTATTTT. Protein: CASIVFHSRDTQYF.

The V call is TRBV29-1, the J call TRBJ1-1, with D possibly TRBD1 on 6 matching bases. The CDR3 contains 14 residues. Germline lookup yields CDR1 SQVTM and CDR2 ANQGSEA. Trimming took off 4 bases at V and 6 bases at J, with 18 bases between the two ends. CDR3 coding DNA: TGCAGCGTTGGGTTCGGGGGGCTTGGCGCTGAAGCTTTCTTT. This encodes CSVGFGGLGAEAFF.

This sequence joins TRBV6-5 and TRBJ1-2; D is possibly TRBD1 (6 bases). The length of the CDR3 is 13 residues. The V gene's germline CDR1 is MNHEY and CDR2 SVGAGI. Trimming left V 7 bases short and J 4 bases short, with 13 bases between. The CDR3 DNA sequence: TGTGCCAGCACCAGGACAGATTCCTATGGCTACACCTTC. It specifies CASTRTDSYGYTF.

The chain combines TRBV6-5 with TRBJ1-1; D remains unclear. The CDR3 consists of 15 residues. CDR1 is MNHEY and CDR2 is SVGAGI in the germline V gene. V lost 5 bases and J lost 3, with 16 bases in between. CDR3 residues: CASSHPAGFDTEAFF. For the CDR3, the DNA is TGTGCCAGCAGTCACCCGGCGGGCTTTGACACTGAAGCTTTCTTT.

The chain joins TRBV7-3 to TRBJ1-2; 8 nucleotides agree with TRBD1. Trimming cost V 5 bases and J 7 bases; bases outside gene matches: 6. CDR1 is SGHTA and CDR2 is FQGTGA in the germline V gene. The CDR3 length is 13 residues. The CDR3 DNA reads TGTGCCAGCAGCCCAGGGACAGGAATTGGCTACACCTTC. Protein sequence: CASSPGTGIGYTF.

The genes are TRBV6-5 and TRBJ2-7; TRBD1 matches at 7 bases. CDR3 size: 13 residues. The germline V gene has CDR1 MNHEY and CDR2 SVGAGI. The V and J ends lost 6 bases and 4 bases, in that order; junction bases with no gene match: 6. DNA of the CDR3: TGTGCCAGCAGGAAGGGGGCCATTTACGAGCAGTACTTC. It yields the protein CASRKGAIYEQYF.

The chain is built from TRBV7-9 and TRBJ2-5; 14 bases line up with TRBD2. The trim removed 4 bases at V and 5 bases at J, leaving 9 bases unmatched. The CDR3 has 17 amino acids. Germline lookup yields CDR1 SEHNR and CDR2 FQNEAQ (reference sequence). The CDR3 loop reads CASSSGTSGRLSETQYF. The DNA for the CDR3 is TGTGCCAGCAGCTCCGGGACTAGCGGGAGATTAAGCGAGACCCAGTACTTC.

The V and J genes are TRBV10-3 and TRBJ2-5; D is possibly TRBD1 (5 bases). V gave up 5 bases and J gave up 0 bases, with 19 bases separating them. The CDR3 runs to 17 residues. Germline CDR1 reads ENHRY; CDR2 reads SYGVKD. CDR3 bases: TGTGCCATCAGTCAGGAACCCCGGGCAGGGCACCAAGAGACCCAGTACTTC. Amino acid sequence: CAISQEPRAGHQETQYF.

V is TRBV4-1 and J is TRBJ2-7; 9 nucleotides align to TRBD1. This CDR3 has 15 amino acids. Looked up from germline, CDR1 is MGHRA and CDR2 is YSYEKL. The junction had 10 bases not matched to a gene; V was cut back by 4 bases and J by 6 bases. This CDR3 reads CASSPYPGTGPEQYF. In DNA, the CDR3 is TGCGCCAGCAGCCCCTACCCCGGGACAGGGCCCGAGCAGTACTTC.

The chain employs TRBV11-2 and TRBJ1-6; a possible D gene is TRBD1 (5 bases). The length of the CDR3 is 17 residues. Germline CDR1 reads SGHAT; CDR2 reads FQNNGV. The V and J ends lost 5 bases and 3 bases respectively, with 17 bases between them. Here the CDR3 reads CASSPAARDLYNSPLHF. The CDR3 region has the DNA TGTGCCAGCAGCCCGGCGGCCAGGGATCTCTATAATTCACCCCTCCACTTT.

The chain has TRBV12-3 or TRBV12-4 and TRBJ1-1; D not resolved. Between the trimmed V and J ends, which lost 1 base and 3 bases, there was a span of 6 bases. This CDR3 region has 13 residues. The CDR3 region is CASSLGEDTEAFF. The DNA for the CDR3 is TGTGCCAGCAGTTTAGGGGAGGACACTGAAGCTTTCTTT.

V gene TRBV4-3 combines with J gene TRBJ2-1; D possibly corresponds to TRBD2 (6 bases). In germline, CDR1 is LGHNA, CDR2 YSLEER. The V and J ends lost 5 bases and 3 bases respectively, with 14 bases between them. The CDR3 is made up of 15 amino acids. The CDR3 DNA sequence: TGCGCCAGCAGCGTCTCGCGGGGAGACTACAATGAGCAGTTCTTC. Translating it yields CASSVSRGDYNEQFF.

This chain links TRBV7-9 with TRBJ2-1, with D uncertain. V lost 0 bases, J lost 7 bases, and 7 bases lay in between. Germline V gene sequence: CDR1 SEHNR, CDR2 FQNEAQ (reference sequence). This CDR3 is 13 amino acids long. The CDR3 loop is CASSLALRNEQFF. The CDR3 nucleotides are TGTGCCAGCAGCTTAGCGCTACGGAATGAGCAGTTCTTC.

CDR3 residues: CASSVPGLAGGTSTDTQYF. For the CDR3, the DNA is TGTGCCAGCAGCGTCCCGGGACTAGCGGGGGGGACTAGCACAGATACGCAGTATTTT. This chain uses TRBV5-6 with TRBJ2-3, with 16 bases identical to TRBD2. In germline, CDR1 is SGHDT, CDR2 YYEEEE. J was trimmed by 0 bases and V by 4 bases; bases with no gene match: 8. The CDR3 runs 19 residues.